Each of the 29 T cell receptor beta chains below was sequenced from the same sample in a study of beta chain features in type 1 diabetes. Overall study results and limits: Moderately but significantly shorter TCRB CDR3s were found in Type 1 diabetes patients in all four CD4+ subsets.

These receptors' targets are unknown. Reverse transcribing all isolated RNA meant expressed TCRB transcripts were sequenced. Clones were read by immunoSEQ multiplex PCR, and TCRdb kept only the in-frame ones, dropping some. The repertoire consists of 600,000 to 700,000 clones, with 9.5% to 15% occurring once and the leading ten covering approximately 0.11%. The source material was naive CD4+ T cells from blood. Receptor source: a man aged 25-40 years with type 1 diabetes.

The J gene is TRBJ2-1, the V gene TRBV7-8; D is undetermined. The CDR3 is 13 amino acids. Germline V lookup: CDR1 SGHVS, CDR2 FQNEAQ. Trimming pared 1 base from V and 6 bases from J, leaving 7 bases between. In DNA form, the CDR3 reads TGTGCCAGCAGCTTAGGGCGGTTCAATGAGCAGTTCTTC. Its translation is CASSLGRFNEQFF.

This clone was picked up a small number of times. The CDR3 sequence: CASSPGQGGNNEQFF. CDR3 coding DNA: TGTGCCAGCAGTCCCGGACAGGGGGGAAACAATGAGCAGTTCTTC. The chain combines TRBV6-5 with TRBJ2-1, with 10 nucleotides matching TRBD1. CDR3 size: 15 residues. V trimming: 5 bases; J trimming: 5 bases; junction bases outside the gene matches: 6. Germline V gives CDR1 MNHEY, CDR2 SVGAGI.

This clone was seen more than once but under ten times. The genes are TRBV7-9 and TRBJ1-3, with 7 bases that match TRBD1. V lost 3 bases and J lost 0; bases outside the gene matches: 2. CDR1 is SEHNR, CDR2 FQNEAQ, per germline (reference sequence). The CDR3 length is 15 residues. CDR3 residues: CASSFDRDSGNTIYF. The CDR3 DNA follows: TGTGCCAGCAGCTTCGACAGGGACTCTGGAAACACCATATATTTT.

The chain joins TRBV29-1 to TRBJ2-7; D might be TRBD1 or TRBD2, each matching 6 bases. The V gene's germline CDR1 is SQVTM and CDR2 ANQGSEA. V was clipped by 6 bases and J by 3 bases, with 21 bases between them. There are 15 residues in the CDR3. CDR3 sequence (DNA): TGCAGCGTGGCCTCAGGGGCCGGGGGAAGCTACGAGCAGTACTTC. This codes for CSVASGAGGSYEQYF.

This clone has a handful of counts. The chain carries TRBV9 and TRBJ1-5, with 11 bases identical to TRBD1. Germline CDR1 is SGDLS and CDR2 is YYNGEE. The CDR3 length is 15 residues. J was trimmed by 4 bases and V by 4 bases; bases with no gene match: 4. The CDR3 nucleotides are TGTGCCAGCAGCTTGGGACAGGGGGGGAATCAGCCCCAGCATTTT. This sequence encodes CASSLGQGGNQPQHF. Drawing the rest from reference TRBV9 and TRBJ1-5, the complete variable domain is DSGVTQTPKHLITATGQRVTLRCSPRSGDLSVYWYQQSLDQGLQFLIQYYNGEERAKGNILERFSAQQFPDLHSELNLSSLELGDSALYFCASSLGQGGNQPQHFGDGTRLSIL.

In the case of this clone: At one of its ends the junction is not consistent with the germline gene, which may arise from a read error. CDR3 DNA sequence: TGTGCTAGCAGCTTATATCCGGGACAAAAGAACACTGAAGCTTTCTTT. Translated: CASSLYPGQKNTEAFF. The chain uses TRBV7-7 and TRBJ1-1; possible D gene TRBD1, 6 bases. This CDR3 is built from 16 residues. Per the germline V gene, CDR1 is SSHAT and CDR2 is FNYEAQ (reference sequence).

CDR3 amino acids: CAWSVLTGVNTIYF. CDR3 DNA: TGTGCCTGGAGTGTACTGACAGGGGTGAACACCATATATTTT. The chain uses TRBV30 and TRBJ1-3, with 8 bases lining up with TRBD1. The length of the CDR3 is 14 residues. Unmatched junction bases numbered 5, after V lost 0 bases and J lost 7 bases. Per germline, CDR1 GTSNPN and CDR2 SVGIG (reference sequence).

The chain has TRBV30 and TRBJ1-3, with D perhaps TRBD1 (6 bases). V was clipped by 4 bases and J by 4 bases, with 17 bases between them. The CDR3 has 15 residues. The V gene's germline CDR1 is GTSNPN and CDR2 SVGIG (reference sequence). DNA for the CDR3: TGTGCCTGGACCACAGGGAGGGTACCCGGAAACACCATATATTTT. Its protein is CAWTTGRVPGNTIYF.

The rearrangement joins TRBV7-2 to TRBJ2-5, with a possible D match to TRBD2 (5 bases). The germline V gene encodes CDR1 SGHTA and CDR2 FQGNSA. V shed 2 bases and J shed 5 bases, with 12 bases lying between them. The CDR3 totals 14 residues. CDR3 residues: CASSLIGSGETQYF. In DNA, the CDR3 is TGTGCCAGCAGCTTAATCGGGTCGGGGGAGACCCAGTACTTC. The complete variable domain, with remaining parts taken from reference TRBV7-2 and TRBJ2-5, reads GAGVSQSPSNKVTEKGKDVELRCDPISGHTALYWYRQSLGQGLEFLIYFQGNSAPDKSGLPSDRFSAERTGGSVSTLTIQRTQQEDSAVYLCASSLIGSGETQYFGPGTRLLVL.

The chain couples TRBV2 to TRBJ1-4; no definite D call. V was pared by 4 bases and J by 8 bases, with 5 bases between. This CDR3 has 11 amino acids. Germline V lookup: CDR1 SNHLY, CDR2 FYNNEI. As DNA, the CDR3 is TGTGCCAGCAGTGTTGGGGAAAAACTGTTTTTT. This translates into CASSVGEKLFF.

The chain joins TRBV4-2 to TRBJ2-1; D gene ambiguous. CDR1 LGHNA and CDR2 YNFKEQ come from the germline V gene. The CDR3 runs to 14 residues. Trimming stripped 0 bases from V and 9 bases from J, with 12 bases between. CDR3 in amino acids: CASSQDRPSREQFF. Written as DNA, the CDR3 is TGTGCCAGCAGCCAAGATCGCCCTTCCCGTGAGCAGTTCTTC.

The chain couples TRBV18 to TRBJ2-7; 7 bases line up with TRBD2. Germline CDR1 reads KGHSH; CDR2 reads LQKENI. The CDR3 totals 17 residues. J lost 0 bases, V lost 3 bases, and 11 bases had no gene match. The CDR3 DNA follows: TGTGCCAGCTCACCCCCGGGAGGAGACAGCAGCTCCTACGAGCAGTACTTC. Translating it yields CASSPPGGDSSSYEQYF.

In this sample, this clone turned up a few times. The CDR3 nucleotides are TGCAGCGCAGGGAGGATGCGCTACAATGAGCAGTTCTTC. It specifies CSAGRMRYNEQFF. The J gene is TRBJ2-1, the V gene TRBV29-1, with D maybe TRBD2 (6 bases). The V end lost 7 bases, the J end lost 3 bases, and 13 bases lay between the germline ends. Per the germline V gene, CDR1 is SQVTM and CDR2 is ANQGSEA. The CDR3 has 13 residues.

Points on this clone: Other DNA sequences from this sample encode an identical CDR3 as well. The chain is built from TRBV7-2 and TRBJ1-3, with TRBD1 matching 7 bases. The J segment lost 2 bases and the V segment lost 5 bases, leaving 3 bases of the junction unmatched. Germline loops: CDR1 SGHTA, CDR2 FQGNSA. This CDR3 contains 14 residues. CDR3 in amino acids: CASSPQGAGNTIYF. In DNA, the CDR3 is TGTGCCAGCAGCCCTCAGGGGGCTGGAAACACCATATATTTT. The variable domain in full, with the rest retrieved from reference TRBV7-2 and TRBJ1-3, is GAGVSQSPSNKVTEKGKDVELRCDPISGHTALYWYRQSLGQGLEFLIYFQGNSAPDKSGLPSDRFSAERTGGSVSTLTIQRTQQEDSAVYLCASSPQGAGNTIYFGEGSWLTVV.

The CDR3 DNA reads TGCGCCAGCAGCCCGCAACTAGCGGGGGGGCATGAGCAGTTCTTC. Translating gives CASSPQLAGGHEQFF. The chain links TRBV5-1 to TRBJ2-1, with 13 bases fitting TRBD2. The CDR3 has 15 amino acids. Germline lookup yields CDR1 SGHRS and CDR2 YFSETQ. The V segment lost 4 bases and the J segment 8 bases; nucleotides outside the gene matches: 6.

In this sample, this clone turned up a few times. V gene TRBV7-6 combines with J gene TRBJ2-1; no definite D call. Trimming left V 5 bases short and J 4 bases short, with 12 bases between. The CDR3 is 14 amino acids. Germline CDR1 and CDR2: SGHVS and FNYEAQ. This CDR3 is CASSPTTRYNEQFF. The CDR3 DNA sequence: TGTGCCAGCAGCCCAACGACCCGTTACAATGAGCAGTTCTTC.

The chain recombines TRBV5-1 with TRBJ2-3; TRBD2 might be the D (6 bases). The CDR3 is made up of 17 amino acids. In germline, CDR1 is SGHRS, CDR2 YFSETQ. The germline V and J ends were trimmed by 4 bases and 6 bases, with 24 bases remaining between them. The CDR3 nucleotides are TGCGCCAGCAGCCCCACGGGGGACCCCCGCCCCGTGGATACGCAGTATTTT. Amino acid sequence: CASSPTGDPRPVDTQYF.

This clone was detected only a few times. The CDR3 DNA reads as TGTGCCAGCAGTGGTTTAGAGGGGGGCACAGATACGCAGTATTTT. Amino acids: CASSGLEGGTDTQYF. The chain has TRBV2 and TRBJ2-3; a weak D match, TRBD1 (6 bases). Trimming left V 4 bases short and J 1 base short, with 12 bases between. Germline CDR1 and CDR2: SNHLY and FYNNEI. The CDR3 loop spans 15 amino acids.

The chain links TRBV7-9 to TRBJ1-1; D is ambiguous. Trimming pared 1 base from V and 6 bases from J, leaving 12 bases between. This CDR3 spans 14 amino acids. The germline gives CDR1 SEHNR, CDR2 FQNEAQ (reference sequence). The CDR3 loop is CASSLEEGEAEAFF. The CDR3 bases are TGTGCCAGCAGCTTAGAGGAGGGAGAGGCTGAAGCTTTCTTT.

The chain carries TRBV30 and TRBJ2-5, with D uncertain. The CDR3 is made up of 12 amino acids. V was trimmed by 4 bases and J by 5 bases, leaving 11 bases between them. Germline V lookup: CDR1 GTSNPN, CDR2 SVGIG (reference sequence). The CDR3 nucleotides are TGTGCCTGGAAGGCTAACGGGGAGACCCAGTACTTC. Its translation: CAWKANGETQYF. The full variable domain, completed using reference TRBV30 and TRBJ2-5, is SQTIHQWPATLVQPVGSPLSLECTVEGTSNPNLYWYRQAAGRGLQLLFYSVGIGQISSEVPQNLSASRPQDRQFILSSKKLLLSDSGFYLCAWKANGETQYFGPGTRLLVL.

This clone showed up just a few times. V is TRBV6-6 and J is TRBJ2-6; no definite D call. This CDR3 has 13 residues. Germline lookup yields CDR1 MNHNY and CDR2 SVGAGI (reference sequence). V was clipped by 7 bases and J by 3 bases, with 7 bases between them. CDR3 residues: CASTRIGANVLTF. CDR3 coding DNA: TGTGCCAGCACCAGGATTGGGGCCAACGTCCTGACTTTC.

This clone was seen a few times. The CDR3 is CASQRRDQETQYF. The CDR3, as DNA: TGTGCCAGCCAACGACGGGACCAAGAGACCCAGTACTTC. The V and J genes are TRBV9 and TRBJ2-5; D gene ambiguous. Germline lookup yields CDR1 SGDLS and CDR2 YYNGEE. This CDR3 is built from 13 residues. The V gene lost 7 bases and the J gene lost 0 bases, with 10 bases spanning the gap.

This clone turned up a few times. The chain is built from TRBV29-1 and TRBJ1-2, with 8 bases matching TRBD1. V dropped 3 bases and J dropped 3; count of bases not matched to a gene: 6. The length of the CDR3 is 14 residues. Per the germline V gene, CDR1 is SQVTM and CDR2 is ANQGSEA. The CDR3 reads CSVDQGATDYGYTF. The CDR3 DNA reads TGCAGCGTTGACCAGGGGGCGACTGACTATGGCTACACCTTC. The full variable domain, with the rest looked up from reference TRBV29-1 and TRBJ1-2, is SAVISQKPSRDICQRGTSLTIQCQVDSQVTMMFWYRQQPGQSLTLIATANQGSEATYESGFVIDKFPISRPNLTFSTLTVSNMSPEDSSIYLCSVDQGATDYGYTFGSGTRLTVV.

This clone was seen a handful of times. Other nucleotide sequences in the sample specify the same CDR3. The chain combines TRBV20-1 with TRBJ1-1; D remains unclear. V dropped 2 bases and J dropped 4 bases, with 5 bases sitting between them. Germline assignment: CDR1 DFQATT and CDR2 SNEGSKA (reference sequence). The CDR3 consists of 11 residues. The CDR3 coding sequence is TGCAGTGCTAGAACGAGCACTGAAGCTTTCTTT. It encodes CSARTSTEAFF.

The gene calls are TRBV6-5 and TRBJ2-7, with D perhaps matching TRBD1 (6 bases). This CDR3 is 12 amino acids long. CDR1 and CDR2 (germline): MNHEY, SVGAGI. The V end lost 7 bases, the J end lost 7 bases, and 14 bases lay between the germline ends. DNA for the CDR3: TGTGCCAGCAAGACAGGCGAAGTAGAGCAGTACTTC. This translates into CASKTGEVEQYF.

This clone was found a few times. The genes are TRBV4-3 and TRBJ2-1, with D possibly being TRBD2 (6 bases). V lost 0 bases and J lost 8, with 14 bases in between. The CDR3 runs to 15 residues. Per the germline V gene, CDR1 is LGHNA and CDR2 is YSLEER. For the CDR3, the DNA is TGCGCCAGCAGCCAAGATCCTGGAGGGAGGCATGAGCAGTTCTTC. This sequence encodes CASSQDPGGRHEQFF.

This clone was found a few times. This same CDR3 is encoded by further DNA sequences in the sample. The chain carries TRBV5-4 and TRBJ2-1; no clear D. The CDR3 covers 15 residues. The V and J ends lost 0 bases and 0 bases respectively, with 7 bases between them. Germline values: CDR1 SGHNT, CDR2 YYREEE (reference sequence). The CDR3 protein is CASSLEGSSYNEQFF. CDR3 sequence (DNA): TGTGCCAGCAGCTTGGAGGGAAGCTCCTACAATGAGCAGTTCTTC.

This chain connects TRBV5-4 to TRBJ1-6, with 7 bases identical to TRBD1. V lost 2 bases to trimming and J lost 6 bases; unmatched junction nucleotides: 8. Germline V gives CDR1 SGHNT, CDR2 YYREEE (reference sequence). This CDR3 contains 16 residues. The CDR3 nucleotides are TGTGCCAGCAGCTTCATCGGGCAGGGGGGTAATTCACCCCTCCACTTT. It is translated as CASSFIGQGGNSPLHF.

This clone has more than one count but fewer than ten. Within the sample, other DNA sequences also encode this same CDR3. The CDR3, as DNA: TGTGCCAGCAGCCCGGGACAGGGGGTCTATGGCTACACCTTC. Translated: CASSPGQGVYGYTF. The chain links TRBV6-6 to TRBJ1-2; TRBD1 aligns across 11 bases. Germline CDR1 reads MNHNY; CDR2 reads SVGAGI (reference sequence). Trimming at V came to 6 bases and at J to 4 bases, leaving 4 bases not matched to a gene. The CDR3 loop spans 14 amino acids.